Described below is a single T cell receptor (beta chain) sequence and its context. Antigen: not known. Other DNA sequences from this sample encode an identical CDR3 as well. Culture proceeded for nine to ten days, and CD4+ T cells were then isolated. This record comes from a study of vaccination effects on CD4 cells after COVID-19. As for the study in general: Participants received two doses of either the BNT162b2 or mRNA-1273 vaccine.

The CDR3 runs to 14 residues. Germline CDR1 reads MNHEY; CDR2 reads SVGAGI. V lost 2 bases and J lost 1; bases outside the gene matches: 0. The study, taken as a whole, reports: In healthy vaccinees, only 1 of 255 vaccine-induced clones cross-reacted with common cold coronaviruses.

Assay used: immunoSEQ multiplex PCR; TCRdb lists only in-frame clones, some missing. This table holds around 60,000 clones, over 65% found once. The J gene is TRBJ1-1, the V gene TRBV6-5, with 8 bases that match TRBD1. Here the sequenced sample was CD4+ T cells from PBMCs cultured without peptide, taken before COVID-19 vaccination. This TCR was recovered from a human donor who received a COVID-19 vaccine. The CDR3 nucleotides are TGTGCCAGCAGTTACGGGACAGGGAACACTGAAGCTTTCTTT. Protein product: CASSYGTGNTEAFF.